This TCR beta chain was identified during a study of blood T cell repertoires in COVID-19. In the study overall: The United States, Italy and Spain supplied acute and convalescent COVID-19 samples. Sample material is recorded as cDNA or gDNA derived from T cells, B-cell-depleted T cells, or PBMCs.

As processed by the authors: Reference gene primer amplification in the assay estimated nucleated cell counts. Sequencing was performed with immunoSEQ multiplex PCR; in TCRdb, only in-frame clones are kept and a portion is missing. Clonal size and the V and J genes are those of that table, whereas D and trimming came from the DNA. The sample records about 270,000 clones, around four fifths being singletons. CDR3 length: 16 residues. The V and J ends lost 5 bases and 5 bases, in that order; junction bases with no gene match: 8. Germline V gene lookup returns CDR1 SEHNR and CDR2 FQNEAQ (reference sequence).

This sequence was found in a woman in her forties or fifties with active or convalescent COVID-19. The source material was peripheral blood. This chain uses TRBV7-9 with TRBJ2-3, with 12 positions matching TRBD2. In nucleotides, the CDR3 is TGTGCCAGCAGCATAAGCGGGACTAGCGGGTTAGATACGCAGTATTTT. Its protein is CASSISGTSGLDTQYF.